The sequence of this TCR beta chain was determined in a study of beta chain features in type 1 diabetes. Study outcomes and limitations: TCRB CDR3s were moderately but significantly shorter in Type 1 diabetes patients in all four CD4+ subsets.

This clone has more than one count but fewer than ten. Its target is unknown. Germline loops: CDR1 SQVTM, CDR2 ANQGSEA. Losses at the gene ends were 7 bases for V and 2 bases for J; bases not matched to a gene: 4. This CDR3 comprises 12 residues. The investigators reverse transcribed all of the isolated RNA, so they sequenced expressed TCRB transcripts. Clones were read by immunoSEQ multiplex PCR, and TCRdb kept only the in-frame ones, dropping some. The sample includes about 650,000 clones, roughly 12% of them seen just once. The chain employs TRBV29-1 and TRBJ2-5; 7 positions match TRBD1. The receptor's source is a man aged 30 to 39 with type 1 diabetes. Sequencing was performed on naive CD4+ T cells from blood. CDR3 DNA: TGCAGCGGCCGGGACAGTCAAGAGACCCAGTACTTC. Amino acid sequence: CSGRDSQETQYF.